These 19 T cell receptor beta chains were sequenced from one sample in a study of T cell responses to AZD1222 COVID-19 vaccine. Only in-frame clones appear in the TCRdb table, and some are missing; sequencing was by immunoSEQ multiplex PCR. The repertoire includes approximately 100,000 clones, approximately 96% of them detected once, and around 2% sits in the top ten. This specimen consisted of peripheral blood, obtained on day 0 of AZD1222 vaccination. All receptors come from an adult in good health.

The genes are TRBV19 and TRBJ1-4; no firm D call. The CDR3 sequence is 16 residues long. V was cut by 3 bases and J by 0 bases, with 11 bases left in between. In germline, CDR1 is LNHDA, CDR2 SQIVND (reference sequence). CDR3 nucleotide sequence: TGTGCCAGTAGTATGGGGAGGGTTGCAACTAATGAAAAACTGTTTTTT. It translates to CASSMGRVATNEKLFF.

This clone was observed once. V gene TRBV19 combines with J gene TRBJ2-1; no reliable D call. V dropped 3 bases and J dropped 4 bases, with 4 bases sitting between them. Germline lookup yields CDR1 LNHDA and CDR2 SQIVND (reference sequence). This CDR3 has 12 amino acids. This CDR3 reads CASSIGYNEQFF. Here the CDR3 DNA reads TGTGCCAGTAGTATCGGGTACAATGAGCAGTTCTTC.

V gene TRBV21-1 combines with J gene TRBJ1-2; the listed D gene, TRBD1, was not tested against the DNA. TRBV21-1 constitutes a pseudogene. This CDR3 is built from 13 residues. Written as DNA, the CDR3 is TGTGCCAGCAGCAATCAGGGGGCGAATGGCTACACCTTC. It specifies CASSNQGANGYTF.

The gene calls are TRBV19 and TRBJ1-3; D call uncertain. Germline loops: CDR1 LNHDA, CDR2 SQIVND (reference sequence). Deletions cut 3 bases from V and 9 bases from J, with 12 bases between. The CDR3 covers 13 residues. CDR3 region: CASSIPLGATIYF. The DNA of the CDR3 is TGTGCCAGTAGTATCCCACTCGGAGCCACCATATATTTT.

V usage is TRBV7-9 and J usage is TRBJ1-1; D unresolved. The V end was cut by 0 bases, the J end by 6 bases, with 5 bases between. This CDR3 spans 12 amino acids. In germline, CDR1 is SEHNR, CDR2 FQNEAQ (reference sequence). CDR3 residues: CASSLAVAEAFF. CDR3 coding DNA: TGTGCCAGCAGCTTAGCTGTCGCTGAAGCTTTCTTT.

V usage is TRBV24-1 and J usage is TRBJ1-2, with D uncertain. Trimming removed 0 bases from V and 7 bases from J, with 5 bases in between. This CDR3 has 12 amino acids. Looked up from germline, CDR1 is KGHDR and CDR2 is SFDVKD. The CDR3 sequence: CATSDLLFGYTF. In DNA, the CDR3 is TGTGCCACCAGTGATTTGCTTTTTGGCTACACCTTC.

The chain carries TRBV7-3 and TRBJ2-1, with 7 bases lining up with TRBD2. V lost 2 bases, J lost 5 bases, and 9 bases stayed unmatched. Germline V gene sequence: CDR1 SGHTA, CDR2 FQGTGA. This CDR3 is 16 amino acids long. CDR3 in DNA: TGTGCCAGCAGCTTACAACCGGGGGGAATGAACAATGAGCAGTTCTTC. It is translated as CASSLQPGGMNNEQFF.

This chain uses TRBV29-1 with TRBJ2-7; TRBD2 matches at 12 bases. The CDR3 length is 13 residues. The germline V gene encodes CDR1 SQVTM and CDR2 ANQGSEA. V dropped 4 bases and J dropped 6; count of bases not matched to a gene: 4. The CDR3 DNA reads TGCAGCGTTGTCCCTAGCGGGAGGGTCGAGCAGTACTTC. It translates to CSVVPSGRVEQYF.

The genes are TRBV19 and TRBJ2-3; 13 nucleotides align to TRBD2. J gave up 3 bases and V 2 bases, and 8 bases lay outside the gene matches. This CDR3 has 18 amino acids. Germline CDR1 reads LNHDA; CDR2 reads SQIVND (reference sequence). The CDR3 loop is CASSIPRTSGSFTDTQYF. DNA of the CDR3: TGTGCCAGTAGTATACCGAGGACTAGCGGGAGTTTTACAGATACGCAGTATTTT.

The rearrangement uses TRBV15 and TRBJ1-4; TRBD1 aligns across 8 bases. The CDR3 runs 15 residues. Germline loops: CDR1 LNHNV, CDR2 YYDKDF (reference sequence). The trim removed 6 bases at V and 3 bases at J, leaving 6 bases unmatched. In DNA, the CDR3 is TGTGCCACCAGTCAGGGGGCTAGATCTAATGAAAAACTGTTTTTT. Its translation is CATSQGARSNEKLFF.

This chain connects TRBV9 to TRBJ1-1; weak D call: TRBD1 (5 bases). The CDR3 is made up of 14 amino acids. V lost 3 bases to trimming and J lost 3 bases, with 12 bases between them. The germline gives CDR1 SGDLS, CDR2 YYNGEE. The CDR3 nucleotides read TGTGCCAGCAGCGCGGGACTGGACGACACTGAAGCTTTCTTT. It is translated as CASSAGLDDTEAFF.

The rearrangement links TRBV19 to TRBJ1-1; the D is unclear. Trimming pared 3 bases from V and 4 bases from J, leaving 15 bases between. The germline V gene has CDR1 LNHDA and CDR2 SQIVND (reference sequence). The CDR3 totals 15 residues. CDR3 coding DNA: TGTGCCAGTAGTATCTCCCAGAATTCAGGCACTGAAGCTTTCTTT. Amino acid sequence: CASSISQNSGTEAFF.

This chain uses TRBV4-1 with TRBJ1-3; D is ambiguous. The CDR3 sequence is 18 residues long. Trimming shortened V by 1 base and J by 0 bases, and 16 bases separated the two germline ends. CDR1 is MGHRA and CDR2 is YSYEKL in the germline V gene. The CDR3 is CASSQVPGGRSSGNTIYF. The CDR3, as DNA: TGCGCCAGCAGCCAAGTCCCCGGTGGCAGGAGCTCTGGAAACACCATATATTTT.

This chain connects TRBV19 to TRBJ1-1; 7 bases align to TRBD1. CDR3 length: 15 amino acids. Germline loops: CDR1 LNHDA, CDR2 SQIVND (reference sequence). Trimming cost V 5 bases and J 5 bases; bases outside gene matches: 11. This chain's CDR3 is CASSPTTGTGTEAFF. CDR3 DNA: TGTGCCAGTAGTCCGACGACAGGGACGGGTACTGAAGCTTTCTTT.

V gene TRBV9 combines with J gene TRBJ2-1, with unresolved D. The CDR3 has 13 residues. Germline V gives CDR1 SGDLS, CDR2 YYNGEE. The ends were cut back, 4 bases at V and 6 bases at J, with 11 bases in the middle. CDR3 in amino acids: CASSLGPLNEQFF. The CDR3, as DNA: TGTGCCAGCAGCCTTGGACCCCTCAATGAGCAGTTCTTC.

The chain links TRBV6-5 to TRBJ2-1; 10 nucleotides agree with TRBD2. The CDR3 has 15 amino acids. V trimming: 6 bases; J trimming: 0 bases; junction bases outside the gene matches: 2. Looked up from germline, CDR1 is MNHEY and CDR2 is SVGAGI. CDR3 coding DNA: TGTGCCAGCAGACTAGCGGGGAACTCCTACAATGAGCAGTTCTTC. Translated, it gives CASRLAGNSYNEQFF.

The rearrangement joins TRBV28 to TRBJ1-1; D unclear. From germline, CDR1 is MDHEN and CDR2 SYDVKM. The CDR3 covers 13 residues. V lost 2 bases and J 9 bases, leaving 13 bases between the germline ends. The CDR3 DNA is TGTGCCAGCAGTTTAGGACGGAGCGCTCAAGCTTTCTTT. This gives the protein CASSLGRSAQAFF.

The rearrangement uses TRBV11-3 and TRBJ1-1; D gene ambiguous. CDR1 is SGHNT, CDR2 YENEEA, per germline. There are 15 residues in the CDR3. Trimming stripped 1 base from V and 7 bases from J, with 16 bases between. The CDR3 DNA sequence: TGTGCCAGCAGCTTAGTAGTAGGGCGGTTTGGTGAAGCTTTCTTT. Protein sequence: CASSLVVGRFGEAFF.

The V and J genes are TRBV4-3 and TRBJ1-2, with D perhaps matching TRBD1 (5 bases). Trimming removed 5 bases from V and 4 bases from J, with 14 bases in between. CDR1 and CDR2 from the germline V gene are LGHNA and YSLEER. This CDR3 contains 14 residues. The CDR3 DNA follows: TGCGCCAGCAGCACTCGAACAGGTATCTATGGCTACACCTTC. Translation gives CASSTRTGIYGYTF.